The clone carrying this T cell receptor (beta chain) was picked up many times. Its antigen remains unidentified. Both iRepertoire HTBI primers and Arm-PCR of CDR3 regions were used to build the TCR beta libraries. TCRdb reprocessed the multiplex PCR reads with MiXCR, giving one entry per CDR3 protein. The sample shows approximately 480,000 distinct CDR3 sequences, under 20% of them seen only once. These data come from a study of regulatory T cells in long-lasting Graves disease. Study results and caveats: Persistent disease exhibited a predilection for TRBV28, TRBJ1-2 and TRBJ2-5.

With 5 bases removed from V and 0 bases from J, the gap between germline ends came to 11 bases. The germline V gene has CDR1 SGHAT and CDR2 FQDESV (reference sequence). The CDR3 extends over 15 amino acids. Time point specified: newly diagnosed GD, antithyroid drugs for less than 3 months. After RNA was extracted from PBMCs, the TCR library was made from it. An endocrinology unit in Xi'an, China, supplied the patients. These data are also associated with another study on T cells in Graves' hyperthyroidism and ophthalmopathy.

The sequences come from peripheral blood mononuclear cells (PBMCs), collected at new diagnosis, from a patient treated with antithyroid drugs. V is TRBV11-1 and J is TRBJ2-1, with TRBD2 as a possible D gene (6 bases). This TCR was sampled from a man aged 40-55 years with Graves disease. The CDR3 nucleotides read TGTGCCAGCAGCCCTGTGGGGGGCTCCTACAATGAGCAGTTCTTC. Translation: CASSPVGGSYNEQFF.